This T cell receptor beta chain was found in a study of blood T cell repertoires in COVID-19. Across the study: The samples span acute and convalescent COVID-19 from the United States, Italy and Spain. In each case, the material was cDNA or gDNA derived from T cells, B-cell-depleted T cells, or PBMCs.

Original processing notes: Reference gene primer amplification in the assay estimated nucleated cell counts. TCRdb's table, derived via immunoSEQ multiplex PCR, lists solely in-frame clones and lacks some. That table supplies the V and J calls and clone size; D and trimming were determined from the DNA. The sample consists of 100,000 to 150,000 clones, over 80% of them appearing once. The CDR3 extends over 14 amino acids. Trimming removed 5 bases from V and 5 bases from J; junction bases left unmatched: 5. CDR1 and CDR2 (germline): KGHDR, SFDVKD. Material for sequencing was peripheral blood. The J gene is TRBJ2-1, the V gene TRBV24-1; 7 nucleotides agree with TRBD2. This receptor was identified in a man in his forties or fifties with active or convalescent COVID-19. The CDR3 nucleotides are TGTGCCACCAGTGTGGGGGGGGGAAACAATGAGCAGTTCTTC. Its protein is CATSVGGGNNEQFF.